Here is one TCR beta chain with its context. This sample was taken from a study of cytomegalovirus exposure and HLA in healthy donors. A multiplex PCR was run with 60 Vbeta primers and 13 Jbeta primers. As processed by the authors: In a later analysis, of 84 million or so unique beta chains, about 12 million appeared in at least two donors. The data were produced by immunoSEQ multiplex PCR, yet TCRdb's version contains in-frame clones alone and is incomplete. V, J and clone size reflect that table, while D and trimming were determined from the DNA. The profile shows 150,000 to 200,000 clones, 75% to 85% of them singletons. The CDR3 has 14 amino acids. The V segment lost 3 bases and the J segment 9 bases; nucleotides outside the gene matches: 8. Per the germline V gene, CDR1 is MNHNY and CDR2 is SVGAGI (reference sequence).

The V and J genes are TRBV6-6 and TRBJ1-5, with 7 bases aligning to TRBD1. This TCR was sampled from a man aged 18 to 29 in good health and CMV-seronegative. Sequencing input: PBMCs. This CDR3 is CASSYSDRVWPQHF. DNA for the CDR3: TGTGCCAGCAGTTATTCCGACAGGGTCTGGCCCCAGCATTTT.